Listed below are T cell receptor beta chains from one sample, sequenced in a study of cytomegalovirus exposure and HLA in healthy donors. Produced via immunoSEQ multiplex PCR; TCRdb's table is partial and in-frame only. The sample has more than 150,000 clones; 65% to 90% are singletons. The sample comprised PBMCs. These TCRs come from a girl aged 2 to 9 in good health and CMV-seropositive. CDR3s include the opening cysteine and the closing phenylalanine or tryptophan. Fields, in order: V gene, CDR3 length, J gene, clone size, D gene, CDR3 protein, CDR3 DNA. A D gene is named only where the DNA matches it firmly. Part of the rows lack a size; the others show once, few, many or a class for expanded clones.

V: TRBV7-6
length: 14
J: TRBJ2-3
size: NA
D: NA
CDR3: CASSLGVESDTQYF
DNA: TGTGCCAGCAGCTTGGGAGTGGAATCAGATACGCAGTATTTT

V: TRBV5-1
length: 16
J: TRBJ1-4
size: few
D: TRBD1
CDR3: CASSLEQGGGNEKLFF
DNA: TGCGCCAGCAGCTTAGAACAGGGGGGAGGAAATGAAAAACTGTTTTTT

V: TRBV2
length: 15
J: TRBJ2-6
size: few
D: TRBD1
CDR3: CASRRFRGQTNVLTF
DNA: TGTGCCAGCAGACGTTTCAGGGGGCAGACCAACGTCCTGACTTTC

V: TRBV14
length: 13
J: TRBJ2-1
size: once
D: TRBD2
CDR3: CASSRLAEGEQFF
DNA: TGTGCCAGCAGCCGCCTAGCGGAAGGTGAGCAGTTCTTC

V: TRBV6-5
length: 15
J: TRBJ1-1
size: NA
D: NA
CDR3: CASSYTGQSNTEAFF
DNA: TGTGCCAGCAGTTACACAGGACAGTCGAACACTGAAGCTTTCTTT

V: TRBV4-1
length: 16
J: TRBJ2-1
size: NA
D: TRBD1
CDR3: CASSQDPGQGTCEQFF
DNA: TGCGCCAGCAGCCAAGATCCGGGACAGGGGACCTGTGAGCAGTTCTTC

V: TRBV5-1
length: 20
J: TRBJ2-2
size: NA
D: TRBD2
CDR3: CASSPIASGLAGVGGGELFF
DNA: TGCGCCAGCAGCCCCATCGCCTCGGGACTAGCGGGAGTCGGTGGCGGGGAGCTGTTTTTT

V: TRBV7-3
length: 15
J: TRBJ1-6
size: NA
D: TRBD1
CDR3: CASSRERTGVSPLHF
DNA: TGTGCCAGCAGCCGAGAGCGGACAGGAGTTTCACCCCTCCACTTT

V: TRBV30
length: 16
J: TRBJ2-2
size: NA
D: NA
CDR3: CAWSVLRTVDAGELFF
DNA: TGTGCCTGGAGTGTACTGAGGACAGTGGATGCCGGGGAGCTGTTTTTT

V: TRBV5-1
length: 12
J: TRBJ1-2
size: NA
D: TRBD1
CDR3: CASSWDRAGYTF
DNA: TGCGCCAGCAGCTGGGACAGGGCTGGCTACACCTTC

V: TRBV9
length: 16
J: TRBJ2-3
size: NA
D: NA
CDR3: CASSPSGGIIPDTQYF
DNA: TGTGCCAGCAGCCCTAGTGGGGGCATAATACCAGATACGCAGTATTTT

V: TRBV18
length: 14
J: TRBJ2-5
size: NA
D: NA
CDR3: CASSLQSVQETQYF
DNA: TGTGCCAGCTCACTTCAGTCAGTTCAAGAGACCCAGTACTTC

V: TRBV2
length: 12
J: TRBJ2-7
size: NA
D: NA
CDR3: CARRTENYEQYF
DNA: TGTGCCAGACGGACAGAGAACTACGAGCAGTACTTC

V: TRBV18
length: 12
J: TRBJ1-1
size: NA
D: NA
CDR3: CASSPPEAEAFF
DNA: TGTGCCAGCTCACCCCCCGAGGCAGAAGCTTTCTTT

V: TRBV7-8
length: 12
J: TRBJ1-2
size: NA
D: TRBD1
CDR3: CASSSGPGTENF
DNA: TGTGCCAGCAGCTCCGGACCCGGGACAGAGAACTTC

V: TRBV6-1
length: 14
J: TRBJ1-2
size: NA
D: TRBD1
CDR3: CASSEVDRDYGYTF
DNA: TGTGCCAGCAGTGAGGTGGACAGGGACTATGGCTACACCTTC

V: TRBV9
length: 19
J: TRBJ2-4
size: NA
D: TRBD1
CDR3: CASSGGQGAAYLAKNIQYF
DNA: TGTGCCAGCAGCGGAGGACAGGGGGCTGCTTACCTAGCCAAAAACATTCAGTACTTC

V: TRBV23-1
length: 17
J: TRBJ1-2
size: NA
D: NA
CDR3: CASTSRTGSPSNYGYTF
DNA: TGCGCCAGCACCTCTCGAACAGGGTCCCCCTCTAACTATGGCTACACCTTC

V: TRBV29-1
length: 13
J: TRBJ1-2
size: NA
D: TRBD1
CDR3: CSVEGIQGPGYTF
DNA: TGCAGCGTTGAAGGAATACAGGGGCCCGGCTACACCTTC

V: TRBV5-4
length: 15
J: TRBJ1-1
size: NA
D: NA
CDR3: CASSPNRSPNTEAFF
DNA: TGTGCCAGCAGCCCTAATCGGAGTCCGAACACTGAAGCTTTCTTT

V: TRBV14
length: 16
J: TRBJ2-1
size: NA
D: NA
CDR3: CASSEPGSLTYNEQFF
DNA: TGTGCCAGCAGTGAACCGGGGAGTCTAACCTACAATGAGCAGTTCTTC

V: TRBV5-6
length: 16
J: TRBJ1-1
size: NA
D: NA
CDR3: CASSLFGGRWNTEAFF
DNA: TGTGCCAGCAGCTTGTTCGGCGGAAGATGGAACACTGAAGCTTTCTTT

V: TRBV6-4
length: 15
J: TRBJ2-1
size: NA
D: TRBD2
CDR3: CASSDSTSGGDEQFF
DNA: TGTGCCAGCAGTGACTCGACTAGCGGGGGGGATGAGCAGTTCTTC

V: TRBV4-2
length: 17
J: TRBJ1-2
size: NA
D: NA
CDR3: CASSQDGHRVVNYGYTF
DNA: TGTGCCAGCAGCCAAGATGGTCACAGGGTAGTCAACTATGGCTACACCTTC

V: TRBV29-1
length: 12
J: TRBJ1-5
size: few
D: TRBD1
CDR3: CSAVQGNQPQHF
DNA: TGCAGCGCTGTACAGGGGAATCAGCCCCAGCATTTT